This T cell receptor (beta chain) was sequenced in a study of identical twins. This clonotype showed up many times. TCRdb reprocessed the 5' RACE reads with MiXCR, giving one entry per CDR3 protein. Altogether hundreds of thousands of distinct CDR3 sequences are present, 18% being singletons, with the ten largest covering around 13%. These records were also assigned to another study, of T cells expressing NK-cell markers.

This TCR came from a woman aged 18 to 35 in good health. Sequences were obtained from PBMCs.

The DNA of the CDR3 is TGTGCCAGCAGCTCTGGGGGGATCAGTGGGGAGACCCAGTACTTC. Protein product: CASSSGGISGETQYF. The V and J genes are TRBV6-1 and TRBJ2-5; D is perhaps TRBD2 (6 bases). There are 15 residues in the CDR3. Germline CDR1 is MNHNS and CDR2 is SASEGT. Trimming left V 6 bases short and J 5 bases short, with 19 bases between.